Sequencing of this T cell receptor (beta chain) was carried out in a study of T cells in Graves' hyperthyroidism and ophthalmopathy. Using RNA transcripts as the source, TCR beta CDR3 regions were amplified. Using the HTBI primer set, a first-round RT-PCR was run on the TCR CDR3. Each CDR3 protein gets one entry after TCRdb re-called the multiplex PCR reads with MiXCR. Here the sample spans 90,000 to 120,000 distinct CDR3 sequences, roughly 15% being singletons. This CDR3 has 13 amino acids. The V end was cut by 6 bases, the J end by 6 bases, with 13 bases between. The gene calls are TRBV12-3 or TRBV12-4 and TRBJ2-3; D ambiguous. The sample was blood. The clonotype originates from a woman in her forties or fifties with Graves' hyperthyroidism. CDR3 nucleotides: TGTGCCAGCAGAAACCAAAAATTCGATACGCAGTATTTT. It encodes CASRNQKFDTQYF.